This T cell receptor (beta chain) emerged from a study of cytomegalovirus exposure and HLA in healthy donors. Whole-study context: Researchers previously reported finding fewer than 120 million unique TCR beta sequences from some 180 million T cells. The study's findings and limits: Across donors, presence/absence analyses took sequencing depth to be roughly uniform. Most observed TCR sequences were rare, whereas some public TCRs were detected in many donors.

Of note for this clone: Its antigen remains unknown.

The CDR3 extends over 15 amino acids. The germline gives CDR1 MNHEY, CDR2 SMNVEV (reference sequence). J was trimmed by 2 bases and V by 7 bases; bases with no gene match: 6. The study ran its PCR with 60 Vbeta and 13 Jbeta primers. Only in-frame clones appear in the TCRdb table, and some are missing; sequencing was by immunoSEQ multiplex PCR. This sample carries around 130,000 clones, roughly 70% of them seen once, and the ten largest clones take around 6.6%. The sequence derives from a man between 40 and 49 years old in good health and CMV-seropositive. Sample: PBMCs. The rearrangement joins TRBV27 to TRBJ1-3, with TRBD1 matching 9 bases. The CDR3 region has the DNA TGTGCCAGCACGGGACAGGGACCGGCTGGAAACACCATATATTTT. Amino acids: CASTGQGPAGNTIYF.